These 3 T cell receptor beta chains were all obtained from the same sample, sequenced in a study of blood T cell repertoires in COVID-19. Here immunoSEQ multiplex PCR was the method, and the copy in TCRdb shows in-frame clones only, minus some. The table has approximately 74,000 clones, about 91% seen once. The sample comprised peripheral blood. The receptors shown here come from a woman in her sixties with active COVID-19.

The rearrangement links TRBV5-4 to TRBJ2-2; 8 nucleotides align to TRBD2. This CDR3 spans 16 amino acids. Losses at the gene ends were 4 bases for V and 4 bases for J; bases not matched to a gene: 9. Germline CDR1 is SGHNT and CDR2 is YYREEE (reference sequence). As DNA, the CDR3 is TGTGCCAGCAGCAGCGGGGGCAGTTTAAGCACCGGGGAGCTGTTTTTT. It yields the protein CASSSGGSLSTGELFF.

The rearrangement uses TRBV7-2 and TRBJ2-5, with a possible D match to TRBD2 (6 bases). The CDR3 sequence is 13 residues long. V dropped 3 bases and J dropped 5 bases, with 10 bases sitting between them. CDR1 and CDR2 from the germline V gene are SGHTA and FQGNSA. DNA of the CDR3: TGTGCCAGCAGCTTCGGAGGGCCCGAGACCCAGTACTTC. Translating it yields CASSFGGPETQYF.

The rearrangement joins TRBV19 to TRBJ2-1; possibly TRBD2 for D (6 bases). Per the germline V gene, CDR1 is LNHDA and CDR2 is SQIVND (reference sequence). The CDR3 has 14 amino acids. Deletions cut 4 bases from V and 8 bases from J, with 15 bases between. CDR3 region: CASSKSGSTHEQFF. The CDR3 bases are TGTGCCAGTAGTAAGTCCGGGAGTACTCATGAGCAGTTCTTC. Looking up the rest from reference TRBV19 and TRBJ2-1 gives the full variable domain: DGGITQSPKYLFRKEGQNVTLSCEQNLNHDAMYWYRQDPGQGLRLIYYSQIVNDFQKGDIAEGYSVSREKKESFPLTVTSAQKNPTAFYLCASSKSGSTHEQFFGPGTRLTVL.